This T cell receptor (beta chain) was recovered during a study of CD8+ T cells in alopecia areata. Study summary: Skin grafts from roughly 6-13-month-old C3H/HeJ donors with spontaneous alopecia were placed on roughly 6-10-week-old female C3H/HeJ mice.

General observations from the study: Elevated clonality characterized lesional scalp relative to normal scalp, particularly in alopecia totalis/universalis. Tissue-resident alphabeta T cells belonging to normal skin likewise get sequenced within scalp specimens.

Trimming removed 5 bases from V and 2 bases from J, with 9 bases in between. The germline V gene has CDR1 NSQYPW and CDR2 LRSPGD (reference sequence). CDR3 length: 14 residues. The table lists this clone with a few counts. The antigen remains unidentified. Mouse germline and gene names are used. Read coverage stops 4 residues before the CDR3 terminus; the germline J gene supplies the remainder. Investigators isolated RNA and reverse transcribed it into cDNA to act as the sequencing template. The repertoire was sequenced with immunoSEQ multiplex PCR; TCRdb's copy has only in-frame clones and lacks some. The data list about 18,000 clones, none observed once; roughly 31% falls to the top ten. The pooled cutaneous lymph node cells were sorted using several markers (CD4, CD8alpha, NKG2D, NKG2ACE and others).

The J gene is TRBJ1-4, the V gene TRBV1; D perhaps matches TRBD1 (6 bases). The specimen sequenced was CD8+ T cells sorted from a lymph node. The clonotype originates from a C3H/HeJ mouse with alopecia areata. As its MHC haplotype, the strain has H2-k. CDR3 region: CTCSPQGSNERLFF. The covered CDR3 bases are TGCACCTGCAGTCCACAGGGATCCAACGAA.